The 20 T cell receptor beta chains presented below share a single source sample, sequenced in a study of metastatic and nonmetastatic thyroid tumors. Every patient was untreated before thyroid surgery. With MiXCR, TCRdb reprocessed the PCR reads. This sample has 84,000 or so clones, with 8% to 9.5% found just once. The sample taken for sequencing was blood. The receptors derive from a female donor with papillary thyroid cancer or a benign thyroid nodule (not recorded which). Some clones in this sample may be carry-over from other donors' samples.

This clone appeared many times. This chain connects TRBV4-1 to TRBJ2-7; perhaps TRBD1 as D (6 bases). Trimming shortened V by 1 base and J by 0 bases, and 7 bases separated the two germline ends. Germline V gene sequence: CDR1 MGHRA, CDR2 YSYEKL. The CDR3 extends over 14 amino acids. The CDR3 sequence: CASSQGTASYEQYF. The CDR3 region has the DNA TGCGCCAGCAGCCAAGGGACAGCCTCCTACGAGCAGTACTTC.

This clone was counted between two and nine times. This rearrangement joins TRBV6-1 to TRBJ2-3, with D maybe TRBD2 (5 bases). The CDR3 totals 16 residues. The germline V and J ends were trimmed by 0 bases and 0 bases, with 10 bases remaining between them. Germline-derived CDR1 and CDR2 are MNHNS and SASEGT. The CDR3 DNA sequence: TGTGCCAGCAGTGAAGCCTGGCTAGCAAGCACAGATACGCAGTATTTT. Amino acids: CASSEAWLASTDTQYF.

V is TRBV15 and J is TRBJ2-3; D gene uncertain. CDR1 is LNHNV and CDR2 is YYDKDF in the germline V gene (reference sequence). The CDR3 runs to 18 residues. Trimming stripped 0 bases from V and 0 bases from J, with 16 bases between. CDR3 DNA: TGTGCCACCAGCAGAGAATGGGCAAATCCCAGGAGCACAGATACGCAGTATTTT. This encodes CATSREWANPRSTDTQYF.

This clone was counted many times. The chain uses TRBV20-1 and TRBJ2-2; TRBD2 matches 8 bases. Germline-derived CDR1 and CDR2 are DFQATT and SNEGSKA (reference sequence). The V gene end was trimmed by 6 bases and the J gene end by 5 bases; junction bases not matched to a gene: 8. The CDR3 length is 14 residues. CDR3 protein: CSATRGGWTGELFF. DNA of the CDR3: TGCAGTGCCACACGGGGGGGCTGGACCGGGGAGCTGTTTTTT.

This clone was seen ten or more times. In nucleotides, the CDR3 is TGCGCCAGCAGCTTGGGTGAGGGACACTTCTCCTACAATGAGCAGTTCTTC. Its protein product is CASSLGEGHFSYNEQFF. The gene calls are TRBV5-1 and TRBJ2-1, with a tentative D call TRBD1 (6 bases). Per the germline V gene, CDR1 is SGHRS and CDR2 is YFSETQ. The CDR3 has 17 residues. Trimming stripped 0 bases from V and 0 bases from J, with 13 bases between.

Details on this clone: A much bigger clone sits one base away, suggesting this may be a read error. The V and J genes are TRBV5-1 and TRBJ2-5; the match to TRBD2 covers 7 bases. This CDR3 is 14 amino acids long. CDR1 is SGHRS, CDR2 YFSETQ, per germline. V trimming: 5 bases; J trimming: 2 bases; junction bases outside the gene matches: 6. The CDR3 loop is CASRLTSPQETQYF. The DNA of the CDR3 is TGCGCCAGCAGACTGACTAGCCCGCAAGAGACCCAGTACTTC. Complete variable domain (other parts from reference TRBV5-1 and TRBJ2-5): KAGVTQTPRYLIKTRGQQVTLSCSPISGHRSVSWYQQTPGQGLQFLFEYFSETQRNKGNFPGRFSGRQFSNSRSEMNVSTLELGDSALYLCASRLTSPQETQYFGPGTRLLVL.

This clone was seen a few times. The V call is TRBV6-5, the J call TRBJ1-2; 7 nucleotides align to TRBD1. CDR1 and CDR2 (germline): MNHEY, SVGAGI. V trimming: 4 bases; J trimming: 0 bases; junction bases outside the gene matches: 8. CDR3 size: 16 residues. DNA of the CDR3: TGTGCCAGCAGTTCAGGCTACAGGGGCGCTAACTATGGCTACACCTTC. As protein: CASSSGYRGANYGYTF.

This clone was picked up many times. The CDR3 sequence: CASSSMPGLGTATTYNEQFF. CDR3 nucleotides: TGTGCCAGCAGTTCCATGCCGGGACTAGGGACCGCAACGACCTACAATGAGCAGTTCTTC. The chain is built from TRBV6-6 and TRBJ2-1, with TRBD2 identical over 8 bases. The ends lost 4 bases at V and 2 bases at J; junction bases unmatched: 19. Germline assignment: CDR1 MNHNY and CDR2 SVGAGI (reference sequence). The CDR3 loop spans 20 amino acids.

This chain connects TRBV28 to TRBJ2-7, with D maybe TRBD1 (6 bases). Trimming cost V 4 bases and J 12 bases, with 19 bases left between them. Germline V gives CDR1 MDHEN, CDR2 SYDVKM. CDR3 size: 13 residues. CDR3 nucleotide sequence: TGTGCCAGCAGTTGGACCAACAGGGACGATCGGTACTTC. Its protein is CASSWTNRDDRYF.

There are many counts of this clone. The CDR3 protein is CASSSGQGTYEQYF. The CDR3 region has the DNA TGTGCCAGCAGCTCCGGACAGGGAACGTACGAGCAGTACTTC. V is TRBV7-9 and J is TRBJ2-7; 8 bases agree with TRBD1. J was trimmed by 4 bases and V by 4 bases; bases with no gene match: 6. The V gene's germline CDR1 is SEHNR and CDR2 FQNEAQ (reference sequence). CDR3 size: 14 residues.

This clone was detected ten times or more. The rearrangement uses TRBV19 and TRBJ2-1; TRBD1 agrees at 9 bases. The length of the CDR3 is 15 residues. V lost 1 base and J lost 5; bases outside the gene matches: 3. Germline-derived CDR1 and CDR2 are LNHDA and SQIVND (reference sequence). The CDR3 loop is CASSIGDRENNEQFF. CDR3 nucleotide sequence: TGTGCCAGTAGTATAGGGGACAGGGAGAACAATGAGCAGTTCTTC.

This clone was found a few times. The V gene is TRBV10-2, the J gene TRBJ2-5, with D perhaps being TRBD1 or TRBD2 (5 bases each). The CDR3 extends over 15 amino acids. V was shortened by 8 bases and J by 5 bases, with 21 bases between the two germline ends. Germline CDR1 and CDR2: WSHSY and SAAADI. The chain's CDR3 is CASGRGYRPPETQYF. As DNA, the CDR3 is TGCGCCAGCGGTCGGGGCTACAGGCCCCCGGAGACCCAGTACTTC.

This clone showed up many times. The chain joins TRBV6-6 to TRBJ2-2, with D unclear. Trimming cost V 0 bases and J 3 bases, with 8 bases left between them. Germline loops: CDR1 MNHNY, CDR2 SVGAGI (reference sequence). The CDR3 covers 15 residues. The CDR3 here is CASSYSKGYTGELFF. The CDR3 region has the DNA TGTGCCAGCAGTTACTCAAAGGGCTACACCGGGGAGCTGTTTTTT.

This clone showed up many times. V and J are TRBV10-3 and TRBJ1-5, with D maybe TRBD1 (6 bases). Trimming left V 7 bases short and J 5 bases short, with 12 bases between. CDR1 is ENHRY and CDR2 is SYGVKD in the germline V gene. The CDR3 length is 13 residues. CDR3 nucleotides: TGTGCCATCACTTGGGGGGCCGATCAGCCCCAGCATTTT. This translates into CAITWGADQPQHF.

Concerning this clone: This sample includes further DNA sequences coding for the same CDR3. CDR3 bases: TGCAGTGCTAGAGACATGCGGGGGGCCTACGAGCAGTACTTC. Translated, it gives CSARDMRGAYEQYF. The V and J genes are TRBV20-1 and TRBJ2-7; 8 positions match TRBD2. Looked up from germline, CDR1 is DFQATT and CDR2 is SNEGSKA (reference sequence). Trimming took 0 bases from V and 2 from J; bases not matched to a gene: 3. The CDR3 sequence is 14 residues long.

This clone has a count of ten or more. This may be a read error, as it is one base from a much larger clone. The same CDR3 arises from other DNA sequences in this sample as well. V is TRBV6-2 or TRBV6-3 and J is TRBJ2-7; D unresolved. The germline V gene encodes CDR1 MNHEY and CDR2 SVGEGT. This CDR3 has 16 amino acids. The CDR3 DNA is TGTGCCAGCAGTTACGGCGAAGGCAGTAGCTCCTACGAGCAATACTTC. Encoded protein: CASSYGEGSSSYEQYF.

This clone was observed at least ten times. The chain links TRBV20-1 to TRBJ1-1; tentative D call: TRBD1 (5 bases). Trimming cost V 1 base and J 0 bases, with 9 bases left between them. CDR3 size: 14 residues. The V gene's germline CDR1 is DFQATT and CDR2 SNEGSKA (reference sequence). CDR3 loop: CSARAGTVNTEAFF. The CDR3 DNA is TGCAGTGCTAGAGCCGGGACGGTGAACACTGAAGCTTTCTTT.

The chain has TRBV20-1 and TRBJ2-1, with 8 bases matching TRBD1. The CDR3 has 14 amino acids. The germline CDR1 and CDR2 sequences are DFQATT and SNEGSKA (reference sequence). Trimming removed 0 bases from V and 8 bases from J; junction bases left unmatched: 6. The CDR3, as DNA: TGCAGTGCTAGAGACGGGACAGGTATCTATGAGCAGTTCTTC. Its translation: CSARDGTGIYEQFF.

This clone counts as medium-sized. The J gene is TRBJ1-6, the V gene TRBV14; D gene ambiguous. The length of the CDR3 is 16 residues. Germline assignment: CDR1 SGHDN and CDR2 FVKESK. V was clipped by 1 base and J by 9 bases, with 16 bases between them. CDR3 sequence: CASSQVGGDLSSPLHF. Here the CDR3 DNA reads TGTGCCAGCAGCCAAGTAGGTGGGGATTTGAGTTCACCCCTCCACTTT.

The chain recombines TRBV13 with TRBJ2-2; TRBD1 aligns across 7 bases. CDR3 length: 14 amino acids. Germline V gene lookup returns CDR1 PRHDT and CDR2 FYEKMQ (reference sequence). V shed 5 bases and J 4 bases; nucleotides not matched to a gene: 4. CDR3 sequence: CASSPNRGTGELFF. DNA for the CDR3: TGTGCCAGCAGCCCGAACAGGGGCACCGGGGAGCTGTTTTTT.